Following are 26 T cell receptor beta chains from one sample sequenced in a study of monozygotic twins with inflammatory bowel disease. TCRdb reanalyzed the 5' RACE reads and collapses them to one entry per CDR3 protein, without DNA. In total, the table holds 300,000 to 450,000 distinct CDR3 sequences. Sequencing was carried out using blood. The receptors stem from a human donor with ulcerative colitis or Crohn's disease, or a healthy co-twin of an affected twin (not recorded which).

This chain links TRBV7-3 with TRBJ2-7; TCRdb's assignment of TRBD1 cannot be checked, as there is no DNA. The CDR3 has 16 residues. Germline CDR1 and CDR2: SGHTA and FQGTGA. CDR3 region: CASSVGTGGIPYEQYF.

This rearrangement joins TRBV7-9 to TRBJ1-1; with no DNA, the TCRdb D assignment of TRBD1 cannot be verified. The CDR3 contains 15 residues. Germline lookup yields CDR1 SEHNR and CDR2 FQNEAQ (reference sequence). The CDR3 here is CASSLTGDGYTEAFF.

V and J are TRBV20-1 and TRBJ2-7; TCRdb proposes TRBD2, but this gene call is untestable without DNA. Per germline, CDR1 DFQATT and CDR2 SNEGSKA (reference sequence). The CDR3 consists of 13 residues. CDR3 protein: CSSGTSASYEQCF.

The V and J genes are TRBV27 and TRBJ2-7; as DNA is missing, the TRBD2 call by TCRdb cannot be tested. CDR3 length: 16 amino acids. Germline CDR1 and CDR2: MNHEY and SMNVEV (reference sequence). The CDR3 sequence: CASTPSGGPNSYEQYF.

The V and J genes are TRBV11-2 and TRBJ1-2; TCRdb's D call, TRBD1, is unchecked because there is no DNA. Germline V gene data show CDR1 as SGHAT and CDR2 as FQNNGV. There are 15 residues in the CDR3. The CDR3 here is CASSWNRGGFYGYTF.

This chain links TRBV7-8 with TRBJ2-7; TCRdb's D call of TRBD1 is untestable without DNA. This CDR3 is built from 15 residues. Germline V CDR1 and CDR2: SGHVS, FQNEAQ. The CDR3 is CASSRGRDRVHEQYF.

The gene calls are TRBV29-1 and TRBJ1-1; absent DNA, TCRdb's TRBD1 call cannot be checked. Germline V gene lookup returns CDR1 SQVTM and CDR2 ANQGSEA. CDR3 length equals 14 residues. CDR3 protein: CRVLDPGQNTEAFF.

V is TRBV7-2 and J is TRBJ2-7. The germline gives CDR1 SGHTA, CDR2 FQGNSA. The CDR3 length is 13 residues. The CDR3 protein is CASSLVSIDEQYF. The entire variable domain, with the rest obtained from reference TRBV7-2 and TRBJ2-7, is as follows: GAGVSQSPSNKVTEKGKDVELRCDPISGHTALYWYRQSLGQGLEFLIYFQGNSAPDKSGLPSDRFSAERTGGSVSTLTIQRTQQEDSAVYLCASSLVSIDEQYFGPGTRLTVT.

The CDR3 loop is CASSYQGRPYEQYF. The J gene is TRBJ2-7, the V gene TRBV6-5. Germline loops: CDR1 MNHEY, CDR2 SVGAGI. This CDR3 is built from 14 residues.

The chain couples TRBV9 to TRBJ2-3; checking the TCRdb D call of TRBD2 is not possible without DNA. This CDR3 comprises 17 residues. Germline CDR1 and CDR2: SGDLS and YYNGEE. CDR3 residues: CASSVNGLAGGTDTQYF.

CDR3 loop: CASREQGVIYQPQHF. The V call is TRBV28, the J call TRBJ1-5; without DNA, the TCRdb call of TRBD1 cannot be checked. This CDR3 comprises 15 residues. The germline V gene has CDR1 MDHEN and CDR2 SYDVKM.

The chain links TRBV7-9 to TRBJ2-1; checking the TCRdb D call of TRBD1 is not possible without DNA. There are 15 residues in the CDR3. Germline CDR1 is SEHNR and CDR2 is FQNEAQ (reference sequence). CDR3 loop: CASSTRQGTYNEQFF.

This chain links TRBV19 with TRBJ1-4; TCRdb reports TRBD1, a call that lacks DNA to check it against. This CDR3 region has 14 residues. From germline, CDR1 is LNHDA and CDR2 SQIVND (reference sequence). Here the CDR3 reads CASRNRGLIEKLFF. The full variable domain, completed using reference TRBV19 and TRBJ1-4, is DGGITQSPKYLFRKEGQNVTLSCEQNLNHDAMYWYRQDPGQGLRLIYYSQIVNDFQKGDIAEGYSVSREKKESFPLTVTSAQKNPTAFYLCASRNRGLIEKLFFGSGTQLSVL.

The gene calls are TRBV5-5 and TRBJ1-5. The CDR3 sequence is 14 residues long. From germline, CDR1 is SGHKS and CDR2 YYEKEE (reference sequence). The CDR3 sequence is CASSASEGEQPQHF.

This chain joins TRBV5-1 and TRBJ1-1; there is no DNA to check the TCRdb D call of TRBD1. Germline values: CDR1 SGHRS, CDR2 YFSETQ. This CDR3 has 16 residues. The CDR3 region is CASSYRQGTMNTEAFF.

The chain carries TRBV4-3 and TRBJ1-2. In germline, CDR1 is LGHNA, CDR2 YSLEER. CDR3 length: 15 amino acids. CDR3: CASSQERRANYGYTF.

The chain recombines TRBV4-3 with TRBJ1-1; TCRdb outputs TRBD1, but without DNA this stays unchecked. Germline CDR1 reads LGHNA; CDR2 reads YSLEER. The length of the CDR3 is 14 residues. This chain's CDR3 is CASTYGGGTTEAFF.

The chain carries TRBV7-6 and TRBJ2-1; with no DNA, the TCRdb D assignment of TRBD2 cannot be verified. Germline V lookup: CDR1 SGHVS, CDR2 FNYEAQ. The CDR3 loop spans 16 amino acids. CDR3: CASSRSGGPTYNEQFF.

This chain joins TRBV24-1 and TRBJ2-2; TCRdb reports TRBD1, a call that lacks DNA to check it against. CDR1 KGHDR and CDR2 SFDVKD come from the germline V gene. This CDR3 has 15 residues. The CDR3 loop is CATESRDTNTGELFF.

The chain combines TRBV5-4 with TRBJ1-1; the D call from TCRdb, TRBD1, cannot be confirmed without DNA. This CDR3 is 16 amino acids long. The V gene's germline CDR1 is SGHNT and CDR2 YYREEE (reference sequence). The CDR3 spells CASSPGPGQMNTEAFF.

The chain carries TRBV12-5 and TRBJ2-1. Per germline, CDR1 LGHNT and CDR2 FRNRAP. The CDR3 runs 15 residues. The CDR3 sequence is CASGLDLRLNNEQFF.

The rearrangement uses TRBV7-8 and TRBJ2-3; no DNA is available, so the TRBD2 call from TCRdb remains unchecked. Per the germline V gene, CDR1 is SGHVS and CDR2 is FQNEAQ. The length of the CDR3 is 17 residues. This CDR3 reads CASSGRLVGVGTDTQYF.

The V and J genes are TRBV7-3 and TRBJ2-1; TCRdb gives TRBD1 as the D gene, but with no DNA this cannot be confirmed. CDR1 and CDR2 from the germline V gene are SGHTA and FQGTGA. The CDR3 totals 15 residues. CDR3 sequence: CASSFSGSTYNEQFF.

The V call is TRBV6-2 or TRBV6-3, the J call TRBJ2-7. CDR3 length equals 14 residues. The V gene's germline CDR1 is MNHEY and CDR2 SVGEGT. The CDR3 here is CASSYSTDSYEQYF.

The genes are TRBV7-9 and TRBJ2-3. Germline V gene data show CDR1 as SEHNR and CDR2 as FQNEAQ (reference sequence). The CDR3 runs to 14 residues. CDR3 loop: CASSLKVSTDTQYF. Full variable domain (outside the CDR3, taken from reference TRBV7-9 and TRBJ2-3): DTGVSQNPRHKITKRGQNVTFRCDPISEHNRLYWYRQTLGQGPEFLTYFQNEAQLEKSRLLSDRFSAERPKGSFSTLEIQRTEQGDSAMYLCASSLKVSTDTQYFGPGTRLTVL.

This chain joins TRBV24-1 and TRBJ2-3; no DNA is available, so the TRBD2 call from TCRdb remains unchecked. The length of the CDR3 is 21 residues. The germline V gene has CDR1 KGHDR and CDR2 SFDVKD. The chain's CDR3 is CATSDDPGTSGGLPGADTQYF.